What follows is one TCR beta chain and its context. J was trimmed by 7 bases and V by 0 bases; bases with no gene match: 16. CDR1 is SGHRS and CDR2 is YFSETQ in the germline V gene. The length of the CDR3 is 19 residues. Authors' processing steps: How many nucleated cells were present was estimated from reference gene primer amplification. Assay: immunoSEQ multiplex PCR; the TCRdb copy retains only in-frame clones and omits some. Clonal size and the V and J genes are those of that table, whereas D and trimming came from the DNA. The data contain some 140,000 clones, over 60% of them singletons. This specimen comes from a study of blood T cell repertoires in COVID-19. Background on the study: Both acute and convalescent COVID-19 samples were obtained from the United States, Italy and Spain. PBMCs, B-cell-depleted T cells, or T cells provided the cDNA or gDNA that made up the material.

The source material was peripheral blood. V is TRBV5-1 and J is TRBJ1-4, with TRBD1 matching over 9 bases. The receptor was derived from a man older than 75 with acute or convalescent COVID-19. The CDR3 nucleotides read TGCGCCAGCAGCTTGGAGGGACGCCCGGACAGGGGTGAATCTGAAAAACTGTTTTTT. Encoded protein: CASSLEGRPDRGESEKLFF.